Below are 9 T cell receptor beta chains sequenced from a single sample in a study of cytomegalovirus exposure and HLA in healthy donors. With 60 Vbeta and 13 Jbeta primers, the PCR was carried out. Profiled with immunoSEQ multiplex PCR; TCRdb holds only in-frame clones, not every one. Among 200,000 to 250,000 clones listed, around 85% were seen once. Sequenced: PBMCs. These TCRs come from a human donor in good health.

Written as DNA, the CDR3 is TGTGCCAGCAGCTCGGGACAGGGGGTCCACGAGCAGTACTTC. The encoded protein is CASSSGQGVHEQYF. This chain connects TRBV7-9 to TRBJ2-7, with 11 bases lining up with TRBD1. Trimming took 4 bases from V and 5 from J; bases not matched to a gene: 4. CDR1 and CDR2 (germline): SEHNR, FQNEAQ (reference sequence). CDR3 length: 14 residues.

The rearrangement uses TRBV6-5 and TRBJ2-5; TRBD2 matches 15 bases. The junction had 1 base not matched to a gene; V was cut back by 1 base and J by 4 bases. The V gene's germline CDR1 is MNHEY and CDR2 SVGAGI. This CDR3 contains 16 residues. The CDR3 DNA reads as TGTGCCAGCAGTTACTTGGGACTAGCGGGAGGAGAGACCCAGTACTTC. Amino acid sequence: CASSYLGLAGGETQYF.

The chain employs TRBV29-1 and TRBJ1-1; D call uncertain. The length of the CDR3 is 14 residues. V was clipped by 4 bases and J by 1 base, with 13 bases between them. Germline assignment: CDR1 SQVTM and CDR2 ANQGSEA. This CDR3 is CSVGARGSNTEAFF. As DNA, the CDR3 is TGCAGCGTTGGGGCTCGGGGTTCGAACACTGAAGCTTTCTTT. Drawing the rest from reference TRBV29-1 and TRBJ1-1, the complete variable domain is SAVISQKPSRDICQRGTSLTIQCQVDSQVTMMFWYRQQPGQSLTLIATANQGSEATYESGFVIDKFPISRPNLTFSTLTVSNMSPEDSSIYLCSVGARGSNTEAFFGQGTRLTVV.

The CDR3 sequence: CASSQDPRGLYNEQFF. The DNA for the CDR3 is TGCGCCAGCAGCCAAGACCCCCGAGGACTGTACAATGAGCAGTTCTTC. This chain joins TRBV4-3 and TRBJ2-1, with D possibly TRBD2 on 5 matching bases. This CDR3 has 16 amino acids. Germline V lookup: CDR1 LGHNA, CDR2 YSLEER. Trimming stripped 0 bases from V and 4 bases from J, with 13 bases between.

The chain employs TRBV5-5 and TRBJ2-1; 11 bases are a match to TRBD2. Trimming at V came to 7 bases and at J to 4 bases, leaving 7 bases not matched to a gene. Germline loops: CDR1 SGHKS, CDR2 YYEKEE (reference sequence). This CDR3 is 15 amino acids long. The CDR3 sequence: CASGVGLAVYNEQFF. CDR3 coding DNA: TGTGCCAGCGGGGTGGGACTAGCGGTATACAATGAGCAGTTCTTC.

The chain uses TRBV28 and TRBJ1-2, with TRBD1 as a possible D gene (5 bases). CDR1 is MDHEN and CDR2 is SYDVKM in the germline V gene. The CDR3 has 15 residues. V was trimmed by 1 base and J by 3 bases, leaving 12 bases between them. The CDR3 sequence is CASSLSQAGDYGYTF. The CDR3 nucleotides read TGTGCCAGCAGTTTATCCCAGGCGGGGGACTATGGCTACACCTTC.

The chain recombines TRBV7-2 with TRBJ2-6; D uncertain. CDR1 and CDR2 from the germline V gene are SGHTA and FQGNSA. This CDR3 contains 13 residues. Trimming shortened V by 8 bases and J by 1 base, and 6 bases separated the two germline ends. DNA for the CDR3: TGTGCCAGCCGGAGTTCTGGGGCCAACGTCCTGACTTTC. This translates into CASRSSGANVLTF.

The table lists this clone with a count of one. The rearrangement joins TRBV10-1 to TRBJ2-4, with 7 nucleotides matching TRBD2. V lost 4 bases, J lost 1 base, and 7 bases stayed unmatched. Germline V gene sequence: CDR1 WNHNN, CDR2 SYGVQD (reference sequence). This CDR3 spans 16 amino acids. The CDR3 protein is CASSGRRGRAKNIQYF. Written as DNA, the CDR3 is TGCGCCAGCAGTGGGAGGCGGGGGAGGGCCAAAAACATTCAGTACTTC.

The V and J genes are TRBV2 and TRBJ2-7; the match to TRBD1 covers 8 bases. The CDR3 extends over 16 amino acids. Germline V gene data show CDR1 as SNHLY and CDR2 as FYNNEI. V lost 5 bases to trimming and J lost 5 bases; unmatched junction nucleotides: 14. CDR3 amino acids: CASSSTGQGPIHEQYF. CDR3 coding DNA: TGTGCCAGCAGTAGCACAGGACAGGGCCCGATTCACGAGCAGTACTTC.